These T cell receptor beta chains were read from a single sample in a study of CD8 T cells in ankylosing spondylitis. TCRdb fed the 5' RACE reads into MiXCR, producing one record per CDR3 protein. The table has about 800,000 distinct CDR3 sequences, roughly 10% seen once. Material for sequencing was blood, either unsorted or a sorted T cell fraction (not recorded which). Every receptor here comes from a male donor with ankylosing spondylitis. Each CDR3 is given with its conserved first and last residue. A D gene is named only where the DNA matches it firmly. Size values are once, few and many counts, or a class for expanded clones, and some rows have none.

V gene	clone size	J gene	D gene	CDR3 protein	CDR3 DNA
TRBV4-2	many	TRBJ2-7	NA	CASSQDWEQYF	TGTGCCAGCAGCCAAGATTGGGAGCAGTACTTC
TRBV20-1	NA	TRBJ2-1	TRBD1	CSASTAGGSYNEQFF	TGCAGTGCCAGTACCGCAGGGGGCTCCTACAATGAGCAGTTCTTC
TRBV29-1	few	TRBJ2-7	TRBD1	CSVPGRGTGHYEQYF	TGCAGCGTTCCCGGCCGCGGGACAGGCCACTACGAGCAGTACTTC
TRBV15	many	TRBJ2-7	TRBD1	CATSRWISQGANYEQYF	TGTGCCACCAGCAGGTGGATTTCGCAGGGGGCAAACTACGAGCAGTACTTC
TRBV24-1	once	TRBJ2-5	TRBD2	CATSDPGRGQETQYF	TGTGCCACCAGTGACCCTGGGAGGGGCCAAGAGACCCAGTACTTC
TRBV24-1	few	TRBJ2-3	NA	CATSDTAYTDTQYF	TGTGCCACCAGTGACACAGCTTACACAGATACGCAGTATTTT
TRBV4-2	many	TRBJ2-5	TRBD1	CASTKGTAQETQYF	TGTGCCAGCACCAAGGGGACAGCCCAAGAGACCCAGTACTTC
TRBV4-1	NA	TRBJ1-4	NA	CASSQDIYISPGGLFF	TGCGCCAGCAGCCAAGATATATACATTTCCCCCGGCGGACTGTTTTTT
TRBV27	few	TRBJ1-1	TRBD1	CASSTSYGQGKKNTEAFF	TGTGCCAGCAGTACCAGCTACGGACAGGGGAAGAAAAACACTGAAGCTTTCTTT
TRBV29-1	NA	TRBJ2-3	NA	CSVALGRADTQYF	TGCAGCGTTGCGCTAGGGAGAGCAGATACGCAGTATTTT
TRBV6-5	many	TRBJ1-1	NA	CASSYSNRMNTEAFF	TGTGCCAGCAGTTACTCTAACAGAATGAACACTGAAGCTTTCTTT
TRBV5-1	NA	TRBJ2-1	NA	CASSLAGGQEEQFF	TGCGCCAGCAGCCTTGCAGGGGGGCAGGAAGAGCAGTTCTTC
TRBV2	NA	TRBJ2-1	NA	CASSADGTYNEQFF	TGTGCCAGCAGTGCGGACGGGACCTACAATGAGCAGTTCTTC
TRBV7-2	many	TRBJ2-7	NA	CASSLGLANEQYF	TGTGCCAGCAGCTTAGGGCTAGCGAACGAGCAGTACTTC
TRBV6-1	NA	TRBJ2-3	TRBD1	CASRKPTGTGVTDTQYF	TGTGCCAGCAGGAAGCCTACAGGGACAGGGGTCACAGATACGCAGTATTTT
TRBV7-2	NA	TRBJ2-7	TRBD2	CASSLWGLVSYEQYF	TGTGCCAGCAGCCTGTGGGGACTAGTCTCCTACGAGCAGTACTTC
TRBV12-3/TRBV12-4	few	TRBJ1-2	NA	CASGRWGYGYTF	TGTGCCAGCGGACGATGGGGCTATGGCTACACCTTC
TRBV6-2/TRBV6-3	NA	TRBJ2-7	NA	CASREVGRWYEQYF	TGTGCCAGCAGGGAGGTGGGAAGATGGTACGAGCAGTACTTC
TRBV21-1	few	TRBJ2-5	NA	CASSKDARAQETQYF	TGTGCCAGCAGCAAGGACGCCCGGGCTCAAGAGACCCAGTACTTC